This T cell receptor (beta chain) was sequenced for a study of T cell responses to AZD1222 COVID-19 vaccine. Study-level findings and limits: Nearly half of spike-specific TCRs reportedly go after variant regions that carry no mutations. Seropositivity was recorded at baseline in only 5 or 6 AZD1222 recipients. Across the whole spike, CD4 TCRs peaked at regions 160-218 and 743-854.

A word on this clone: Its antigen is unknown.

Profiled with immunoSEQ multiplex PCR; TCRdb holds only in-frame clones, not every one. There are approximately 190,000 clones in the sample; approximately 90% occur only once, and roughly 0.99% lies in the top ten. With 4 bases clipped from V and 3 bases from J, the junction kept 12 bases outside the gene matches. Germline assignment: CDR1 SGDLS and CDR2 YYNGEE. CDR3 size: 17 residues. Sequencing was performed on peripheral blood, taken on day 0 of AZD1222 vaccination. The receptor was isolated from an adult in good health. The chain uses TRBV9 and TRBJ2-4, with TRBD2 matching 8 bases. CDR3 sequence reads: CASSHPLGAGGKNIQYF. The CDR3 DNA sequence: TGTGCCAGCAGCCATCCTTTGGGGGCGGGGGGCAAAAACATTCAGTACTTC.